This TCR beta chain was retrieved from a study of radiation and T cells in renal cell carcinoma. With V trimmed by 0 bases and J by 5 bases, 11 bases remained unmatched. CDR3 length: 17 amino acids. The germline CDR1 and CDR2 sequences are SGDLS and YYNGEE. The time point denotes: baseline pretreatment blood. Treatment denoted: 15 Gy SBRT to primary tumor, nephrectomy 4 weeks later. Generated by immunoSEQ multiplex PCR, the TCRdb table keeps only in-frame clones and is missing some. This table has approximately 110,000 clones, around 83% appearing once. In its sample, this clone was seen once. The V gene is TRBV9, the J gene TRBJ2-5; 9 nucleotides line up with TRBD2. Specimen: blood, collected from a patient whose treatment included radiotherapy and nephrectomy. This receptor was taken from an older woman with renal cell carcinoma. CDR3 sequence (DNA): TGTGCCAGCAGCGTAGCGGCCCGCGGGGGGGCCGGGGAGACCCAGTACTTC. This codes for CASSVAARGGAGETQYF.